One and the same sample provided the 18 T cell receptor beta chains below, sequenced in a study of blood T cells in healthy people across ages. Primers used in a second PCR of roughly 6 to 11 cycles were a sample-barcoded 5' primer and a J-beta primer mix. TCRdb used MiXCR to reprocess the 5' RACE reads, holding one entry per CDR3 protein. The repertoire has 730,000 or so distinct CDR3 sequences, around 40% of them found once; the top ten carry roughly 20%. The source material was blood. The receptor set was obtained from a woman aged 55-69 years in good health.

The chain is built from TRBV24-1 and TRBJ2-5, with D possibly matching TRBD1 (6 bases). This CDR3 has 14 residues. The germline gives CDR1 KGHDR, CDR2 SFDVKD. Trimming left V 4 bases short and J 7 bases short, with 15 bases between. This CDR3 is CATSDADKGGTQYF. CDR3 bases: TGTGCCACCAGTGACGCCGACAAAGGGGGGACCCAGTACTTC.

This clonotype was detected ten times or more. The rearrangement uses TRBV7-2 and TRBJ2-1; D might be TRBD1 (6 bases). Germline lookup yields CDR1 SGHTA and CDR2 FQGNSA. This CDR3 spans 15 amino acids. Trimming stripped 0 bases from V and 4 bases from J, with 10 bases between. The CDR3 sequence: CASSLAGTTYNEQFF. DNA of the CDR3: TGTGCCAGCAGCTTAGCTGGGACAACTTACAATGAGCAGTTCTTC.

This clonotype has a count of ten or more. The chain employs TRBV28 and TRBJ2-5, with D perhaps being TRBD1 or TRBD2 (5 bases each). Germline V gene sequence: CDR1 MDHEN, CDR2 SYDVKM. The CDR3 length is 15 residues. The V and J ends lost 7 bases and 1 base respectively, with 16 bases between them. Here the CDR3 DNA reads TGTGCCAGCAAACCTGGGGGACGGTTCCAAGAGACCCAGTACTTC. It specifies CASKPGGRFQETQYF.

The sample holds one count of this clonotype. This sequence joins TRBV10-3 and TRBJ2-4, with TRBD1 matching over 10 bases. TRBJ2-7 explains the end of the DNA better; the J call may be wrong. Germline lookup yields CDR1 ENHRY and CDR2 SYGVKD. The CDR3 runs 15 residues. CDR3 region: CAISESRGTGDEQYF. The CDR3 DNA follows: TGTGCCATCAGTGAGTCTCGAGGGACAGGGGACGAGCAGTACTTC.

The CDR3 region is CASSEGATRNTEAFF. CDR3 DNA: TGTGCCAGCAGCGAGGGGGCCACAAGGAACACTGAAGCTTTCTTT. The chain is built from TRBV11-2 and TRBJ1-1, with 7 bases aligning to TRBD1. The germline V gene has CDR1 SGHAT and CDR2 FQNNGV. The junction had 7 bases not matched to a gene; V was cut back by 5 bases and J by 1 base. CDR3 length: 15 amino acids.

This clonotype was found a few times. This rearrangement joins TRBV12-3 or TRBV12-4 to TRBJ2-5, with D unresolved. The V end lost 4 bases, the J end lost 2 bases, and 11 bases lay between the germline ends. This CDR3 is built from 14 residues. The CDR3 protein is CASSSIILQETQYF. DNA for the CDR3: TGTGCCAGCAGTTCGATAATTCTTCAAGAGACCCAGTACTTC.

In this sample, this clonotype turned up once. This sequence joins TRBV11-2 and TRBJ2-5; D is perhaps TRBD1 or TRBD2 (5 bases each). Looked up from germline, CDR1 is SGHAT and CDR2 is FQNNGV. V was clipped by 3 bases and J by 2 bases, with 19 bases between them. This CDR3 has 17 residues. The CDR3 protein is CASSFNGRGRWQETQYF. The CDR3 bases are TGTGCCAGCAGCTTCAATGGTCGGGGACGGTGGCAAGAGACCCAGTACTTC. Combining the CDR3 with reference TRBV11-2 and TRBJ2-5 gives the whole variable domain EAGVAQSPRYKIIEKRQSVAFWCNPISGHATLYWYQQILGQGPKLLIQFQNNGVVDDSQLPKDRFSAERLKGVDSTLKIQPAKLEDSAVYLCASSFNGRGRWQETQYFGPGTRLLVL.

This clonotype has more than one count but fewer than ten. The chain combines TRBV20-1 with TRBJ2-7; possibly TRBD2 for D (5 bases). Trimming removed 6 bases at V and 3 bases at J, with 12 bases between. Germline V lookup: CDR1 DFQATT, CDR2 SNEGSKA (reference sequence). The CDR3 has 12 amino acids. CDR3 residues: CSAGRGIYEQYF. The CDR3 DNA reads as TGCAGTGCCGGTCGGGGTATCTACGAGCAGTACTTC.

This clonotype was recorded a few times. This chain uses TRBV7-2 with TRBJ1-2; no clear D. Germline V gives CDR1 SGHTA, CDR2 FQGNSA. Trimming removed 3 bases at V and 6 bases at J, with 11 bases between. The CDR3 consists of 13 residues. CDR3 DNA sequence: TGTGCCAGCAGCTTCGACCCCACCAATGGCTACACCTTC. It codes for CASSFDPTNGYTF.

Comments on this clonotype: This clone may be a read error of a much larger clone one base away. This chain links TRBV10-3 with TRBJ2-7; 8 bases align to TRBD2. Germline CDR1 reads ENHRY; CDR2 reads SYGVKD. The CDR3 runs to 15 residues. V dropped 8 bases and J dropped 3; count of bases not matched to a gene: 12. This CDR3 is CAIGGAGTSIYEQYF. The CDR3 nucleotides read TGTGCCATCGGTGGGGCCGGGACTAGTATCTACGAGCAGTACTTC.

In this sample, this clonotype turned up a few times. This chain links TRBV2 with TRBJ1-2; D unclear. Per the germline V gene, CDR1 is SNHLY and CDR2 is FYNNEI. This CDR3 comprises 12 residues. Trimming shortened V by 3 bases and J by 8 bases, and 10 bases separated the two germline ends. The DNA of the CDR3 is TGTGCCAGCAGTGAGTCCGGGTTCGGCTACACCTTC. Residues: CASSESGFGYTF.

A few counts support this clonotype. This may be a read error: a much more frequent sequence differs by one nucleotide. The DNA of the CDR3 is TGCAGCGTTGGAGGTAGGGCGGCAGGAGAAGCCTACAATGAGCAGTTCTTC. This translates into CSVGGRAAGEAYNEQFF. This chain joins TRBV29-1 and TRBJ2-1; no reliable D call. The CDR3 has 17 amino acids. Between the trimmed V and J ends, which lost 4 bases and 2 bases, there was a span of 21 bases. CDR1 SQVTM and CDR2 ANQGSEA come from the germline V gene.

The chain uses TRBV7-9 and TRBJ1-1; no clear D. CDR3 size: 13 residues. Between the trimmed V and J ends, which lost 4 bases and 3 bases, there was a span of 9 bases. The germline CDR1 and CDR2 sequences are SEHNR and FQNEAQ (reference sequence). For the CDR3, the DNA is TGTGCCAGCAGCTCCGACGGTCACACTGAAGCTTTCTTT. This sequence encodes CASSSDGHTEAFF.

The chain employs TRBV10-2 and TRBJ1-2; the match to TRBD1 covers 8 bases. Germline loops: CDR1 WSHSY, CDR2 SAAADI. This CDR3 contains 14 residues. V gave up 6 bases and J gave up 4 bases; unmatched junction bases: 7. CDR3 amino acids: CASSWTGQTYGYTF. DNA for the CDR3: TGCGCCAGCAGCTGGACAGGGCAAACCTATGGCTACACCTTC.

CDR3 sequence: CASSPQDQETQYF. CDR3 nucleotides: TGTGCCAGCTCACCTCAGGACCAAGAGACCCAGTACTTC. The V and J genes are TRBV18 and TRBJ2-5, with unresolved D. This CDR3 region has 13 residues. Germline-derived CDR1 and CDR2 are KGHSH and LQKENI. The germline V and J ends were trimmed by 3 bases and 0 bases, with 5 bases remaining between them. The complete variable domain, with remaining parts taken from reference TRBV18 and TRBJ2-5, reads NAGVMQNPRHLVRRRGQEARLRCSPMKGHSHVYWYRQLPEEGLKFMVYLQKENIIDESGMPKERFSAEFPKEGPSILRIQQVVRGDSAAYFCASSPQDQETQYFGPGTRLLVL.

The chain employs TRBV7-2 and TRBJ1-6; D is undetermined. This CDR3 is 14 amino acids long. Looked up from germline, CDR1 is SGHTA and CDR2 is FQGNSA. The V end was cut by 5 bases, the J end by 10 bases, with 15 bases between. Here the CDR3 DNA reads TGTGCCAGCAGCCTTACATGGGAGGAATCACCCCTCCACTTT. Translating gives CASSLTWEESPLHF. Full variable domain (rest looked up from reference TRBV7-2 and TRBJ1-6): GAGVSQSPSNKVTEKGKDVELRCDPISGHTALYWYRQSLGQGLEFLIYFQGNSAPDKSGLPSDRFSAERTGGSVSTLTIQRTQQEDSAVYLCASSLTWEESPLHFGNGTRLTVT.

This sequence joins TRBV12-3 or TRBV12-4 and TRBJ1-1; unclear D gene. Deletions cut 7 bases from V and 1 base from J, with 10 bases between. There are 13 residues in the CDR3. CDR3 coding DNA: TGTGCCAGCACTGGACCGCGGAACACTGAAGCTTTCTTT. As protein: CASTGPRNTEAFF.

The CDR3 spells CATSRGEISETQYF. The CDR3 coding sequence is TGTGCCACCAGCAGAGGTGAGATCAGCGAGACCCAGTACTTC. The rearrangement links TRBV15 to TRBJ2-5; D is ambiguous. V was cut by 1 base and J by 5 bases, with 11 bases left in between. The germline CDR1 and CDR2 sequences are LNHNV and YYDKDF (reference sequence). This CDR3 is built from 14 residues. The full variable domain, completed using reference TRBV15 and TRBJ2-5, is DAMVIQNPRYQVTQFGKPVTLSCSQTLNHNVMYWYQQKSSQAPKLLFHYYDKDFNNEADTPDNFQSRRPNTSFCFLDIRSPGLGDTAMYLCATSRGEISETQYFGPGTRLLVL.